The 8 T cell receptor beta chains given below trace back to one sample, sequenced in a study of blood T cell repertoires in COVID-19. This table comes from immunoSEQ multiplex PCR, and its TCRdb copy is limited to in-frame clones, with some not included. The table shows a few hundred thousand clones, with 60% to 85% occurring only once. The sequenced sample consisted of peripheral blood. The receptors come from an older woman with acute or convalescent COVID-19.

The genes are TRBV18 and TRBJ1-2; 9 positions match TRBD1. Germline V gives CDR1 KGHSH, CDR2 LQKENI. V shed 3 bases, J shed 8 bases, and the junction held 7 bases outside the gene matches. The CDR3 loop spans 14 amino acids. DNA for the CDR3: TGTGCCAGCTCACCGGCACAGGGGGCTCAGGGCTACACCTTC. This codes for CASSPAQGAQGYTF.

V gene TRBV27 combines with J gene TRBJ1-5, with TRBD1 matching 7 bases. The J segment lost 0 bases and the V segment lost 6 bases, leaving 5 bases of the junction unmatched. The CDR3 is made up of 15 amino acids. CDR1 and CDR2 from the germline V gene are MNHEY and SMNVEV (reference sequence). CDR3 DNA sequence: TGTGCCAGCAGAACAGGGGATTTTAGCAATCAGCCCCAGCATTTT. This translates into CASRTGDFSNQPQHF.

The chain links TRBV5-1 to TRBJ2-1; 7 bases are shared with TRBD1. The germline V gene encodes CDR1 SGHRS and CDR2 YFSETQ. This CDR3 has 14 amino acids. The trim removed 4 bases at V and 5 bases at J, leaving 6 bases unmatched. CDR3 protein: CASSAGDSHNEQFF. The CDR3 DNA follows: TGCGCCAGCAGCGCCGGGGACAGCCACAATGAGCAGTTCTTC.

The V and J genes are TRBV30 and TRBJ2-3; no clear D gene. The CDR3 has 13 amino acids. Germline CDR1 GTSNPN, CDR2 SVGIG (reference sequence). The ends were cut back, 8 bases at V and 3 bases at J, with 15 bases in the middle. The chain's CDR3 is CAHGRRSTDTQYF. As DNA, the CDR3 is TGTGCCCACGGTCGTAGATCTACAGATACGCAGTATTTT.

This clone was counted between two and nine times. The rearrangement uses TRBV4-1 and TRBJ1-3, with D possibly being TRBD1 (6 bases). Looked up from germline, CDR1 is MGHRA and CDR2 is YSYEKL. The CDR3 totals 14 residues. Trimming took 1 base from V and 8 from J, leaving 12 bases between them. The CDR3 reads CASSQASGVDTIYF. CDR3 DNA: TGCGCCAGCAGCCAAGCATCAGGGGTTGACACCATATATTTT.

This clone was counted between two and nine times. This chain uses TRBV2 with TRBJ1-2; possibly TRBD1 for D (5 bases). The CDR3 totals 13 residues. With 4 bases removed from V and 5 bases from J, the gap between germline ends came to 11 bases. Germline CDR1 SNHLY, CDR2 FYNNEI. For the CDR3, the DNA is TGTGCCAGCAGTGTGCAGGGCGTTTATGGCTACACCTTC. Residues: CASSVQGVYGYTF. Combining the CDR3 with reference TRBV2 and TRBJ1-2 gives the whole variable domain EPEVTQTPSHQVTQMGQEVILRCVPISNHLYFYWYRQILGQKVEFLVSFYNNEISEKSEIFDDQFSVERPDGSNFTLKIRSTKLEDSAMYFCASSVQGVYGYTFGSGTRLTVV.

Concerning this clone itself: Other DNA sequences in the sample encode the same CDR3. The rearrangement uses TRBV19 and TRBJ1-1; 7 bases are a match to TRBD1. The V segment lost 6 bases and the J segment 2 bases; nucleotides outside the gene matches: 6. Germline V gene sequence: CDR1 LNHDA, CDR2 SQIVND (reference sequence). The CDR3 is made up of 14 amino acids. The CDR3 loop reads CASSPGTANTEAFF. The CDR3, as DNA: TGTGCCAGTAGCCCCGGGACAGCCAACACTGAAGCTTTCTTT.

The chain joins TRBV25-1 to TRBJ2-7; a weak D match, TRBD2 (6 bases). The V gene lost 1 base and the J gene lost 5 bases, with 12 bases spanning the gap. This CDR3 is built from 14 residues. Looked up from germline, CDR1 is MGHDK and CDR2 is SYGVNS. The CDR3 DNA sequence: TGTGCCAGCAGTGAATCTCGGACTATCAACGAGCAGTACTTC. It is translated as CASSESRTINEQYF.